Listed here is a single T cell receptor (beta chain). No antigen is known for it. This sample is part of a study of response to subunit inactivated influenza vaccine. Notes on the study in general: Each seasonal influenza vaccination recruits few new T cells, the authors suggested.

Deletions cut 0 bases from V and 8 bases from J, with 10 bases between. CDR1 and CDR2 from the germline V gene are LGHDT and YNNKEL (reference sequence). The CDR3 spans 14 residues. TCRdb re-called the RT-PCR reads with MiXCR, one entry per CDR3 protein. The data show around 790,000 distinct CDR3 sequences, with 21% seen just once and roughly 10% held by the top ten. The clonotype originates from a man between 45 and 60 years old who received an inactivated influenza vaccine. The J gene is TRBJ1-4, the V gene TRBV3-1; a possible D gene is TRBD1 (5 bases). Sequencing used PBMCs from blood, obtained around 5 days after vaccination. CDR3 coding DNA: TGTGCCAGCAGCCAAGAAGGGGCTGTAGAAAAACTGTTTTTT. This translates into CASSQEGAVEKLFF.